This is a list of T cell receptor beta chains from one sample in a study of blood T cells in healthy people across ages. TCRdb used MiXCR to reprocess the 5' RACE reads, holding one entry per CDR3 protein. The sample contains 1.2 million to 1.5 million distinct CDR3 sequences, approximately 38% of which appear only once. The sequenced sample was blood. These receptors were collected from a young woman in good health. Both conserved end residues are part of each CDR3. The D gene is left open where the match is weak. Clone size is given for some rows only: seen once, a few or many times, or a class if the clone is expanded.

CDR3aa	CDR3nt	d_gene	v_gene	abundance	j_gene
CASRDLAGGLAYEQYF	TGTGCCAGCAGGGATCTCGCGGGGGGGCTAGCCTACGAGCAGTACTTC	TRBD2	TRBV6-5	NA	TRBJ2-7
CATSRMGQGPYEQYF	TGTGCCACCAGCAGAATGGGACAGGGGCCCTACGAGCAGTACTTC	TRBD1	TRBV15	once	TRBJ2-7
CASSRPRTSGSGGELFF	TGTGCCAGCAGCCGACCGCGGACTAGCGGGAGTGGCGGGGAGCTGTTTTTT	TRBD2	TRBV7-2	NA	TRBJ2-2
CASKTEGGRAITSGNTIYF	TGTGCCAGCAAAACTGAGGGGGGCCGAGCTATAACCTCTGGAAACACCATATATTTT	NA	TRBV2	NA	TRBJ1-3
CASSFHNEQYF	TGTGCCAGCAGCTTTCACAACGAGCAGTACTTC	NA	TRBV5-4	few	TRBJ2-7
CASSPATSGAPYEQYF	TGCGCCAGCAGCCCTGCTACTAGCGGGGCACCCTACGAGCAGTACTTC	TRBD2	TRBV5-1	few	TRBJ2-7
CASRRKGPGSSYNEQFF	TGTGCCAGCAGACGAAAGGGGCCGGGGAGCTCCTACAATGAGCAGTTCTTC	NA	TRBV7-6	NA	TRBJ2-1
CASSIGTGDEQFF	TGTGCCAGCAGCATTGGGACAGGAGATGAGCAGTTCTTC	NA	TRBV21-1	NA	TRBJ2-1
CSATPRLAGSPPQFF	TGCAGTGCAACCCCGAGACTAGCGGGTTCCCCCCCGCAGTTCTTC	TRBD2	TRBV20-1	NA	TRBJ2-1
CSARSTEAQVSNQPQHF	TGCAGTGCTAGAAGTACAGAGGCCCAGGTGAGCAATCAGCCCCAGCATTTT	NA	TRBV20-1	NA	TRBJ1-5
CASSLGVRKETQYF	TGCGCCAGCAGCTTGGGGGTCAGAAAGGAGACCCAGTACTTC	NA	TRBV5-1	NA	TRBJ2-5
CASSLAQTSNYGYTF	TGTGCCAGCAGTTTAGCGCAAACTTCTAACTATGGCTACACCTTC	NA	TRBV12-3/TRBV12-4	NA	TRBJ1-2
CASSPLASTGELFF	TGTGCCAGCAGCCCTCTAGCGTCCACCGGGGAGCTGTTTTTT	NA	TRBV7-2	NA	TRBJ2-2
CSARDWASGANVLTF	TGCAGTGCTAGAGACTGGGCTTCTGGGGCCAACGTCCTGACTTTC	NA	TRBV20-1	once	TRBJ2-6
CASSFTGQGADTQYF	TGTGCCAGCAGCTTCACCGGACAGGGGGCAGATACGCAGTATTTT	TRBD1	TRBV7-9	NA	TRBJ2-3
CASSESPVVRRYEQYF	TGTGCCAGCAGTGAATCCCCAGTAGTAAGGCGCTACGAGCAGTACTTC	NA	TRBV2	NA	TRBJ2-7
CASSLKETYNEQFF	TGCGCCAGCAGCTTAAAGGAAACCTACAATGAGCAGTTCTTC	NA	TRBV5-1	NA	TRBJ2-1
CSAHDGGGSQETQYF	TGCAGTGCGCATGATGGGGGGGGCTCCCAAGAGACCCAGTACTTC	NA	TRBV20-1	NA	TRBJ2-5
CASSLKIEYTDTQYF	TGTGCCAGCAGCTTAAAGATAGAATACACAGATACGCAGTATTTT	NA	TRBV11-2	NA	TRBJ2-3
CASSHGIAGSSYNEQFF	TGTGCCAGCAGCCATGGAATAGCGGGAAGCTCCTACAATGAGCAGTTCTTC	TRBD2	TRBV14	NA	TRBJ2-1
CASSVLQINTEAFF	TGCGCCAGCAGCGTTTTGCAGATCAACACTGAAGCTTTCTTT	NA	TRBV5-1	NA	TRBJ1-1
CAGISGSGAGSYNEQFF	TGCGCCGGTATATCGGGTTCGGGGGCCGGGTCCTACAATGAGCAGTTCTTC	NA	TRBV5-1	NA	TRBJ2-1
CASSVELAGGQETQYF	TGTGCCAGCAGCGTAGAGCTAGCGGGGGGCCAAGAGACCCAGTACTTC	TRBD2	TRBV9	NA	TRBJ2-5
CASSELVHEQYF	TGTGCCAGCAGTGAACTCGTGCACGAGCAGTACTTC	NA	TRBV2	few	TRBJ2-7
CSVDWRTNTEAFF	TGCAGCGTTGATTGGCGGACGAACACTGAAGCTTTCTTT	NA	TRBV29-1	NA	TRBJ1-1
CASSAEGPRGYTF	TGTGCCAGCAGCGCCGAGGGACCCCGTGGCTACACCTTC	NA	TRBV5-5	NA	TRBJ1-2
CASRGERNLNTEAFF	TGTGCCAGCAGAGGTGAGCGGAATCTGAACACTGAAGCTTTCTTT	NA	TRBV11-2	NA	TRBJ1-1
CASSVAPGLEYNEQFF	TGTGCCAGCAGCGTAGCTCCCGGACTAGAATACAATGAGCAGTTCTTC	TRBD2	TRBV9	few	TRBJ2-1
CASSATTYEQYF	TGTGCCAGCAGCGCCACTACCTACGAGCAGTACTTC	NA	TRBV9	many	TRBJ2-7
CASSVVDREGYEQFF	TGTGCCAGCAGCGTAGTAGACAGGGAAGGCTATGAGCAGTTCTTC	TRBD1	TRBV9	few	TRBJ2-1
CASRRTSGLFSEQFF	TGTGCCAGCAGACGGACTAGCGGGTTGTTCTCGGAGCAGTTCTTC	TRBD2	TRBV28	few	TRBJ2-1
CASSEYFRTTEAFF	TGTGCCAGCAGTGAATATTTCCGGACCACTGAAGCTTTCTTT	NA	TRBV25-1	NA	TRBJ1-1
CASSLNSQAKRTPDTEAFF	TGCGCCAGCAGCTTGAATAGCCAGGCGAAACGCACCCCGGACACTGAAGCTTTCTTT	NA	TRBV5-1	NA	TRBJ1-1
CASSFLDGYTF	TGTGCCAGCAGTTTTCTGGATGGCTACACCTTC	NA	TRBV28	NA	TRBJ1-2
CASSHPGRQQETQYF	TGCGCCAGCAGCCACCCGGGACGGCAGCAAGAGACCCAGTACTTC	NA	TRBV4-1	NA	TRBJ2-5
CASSLTVTNTEAFF	TGTGCCAGCAGTTTAACTGTGACGAACACTGAAGCTTTCTTT	NA	TRBV9	NA	TRBJ1-1
CASSFGEAGKYEQYF	TGTGCCAGCAGCTTCGGCGAGGCGGGAAAGTACGAGCAGTACTTC	NA	TRBV7-9	few	TRBJ2-7
CASSHEDSPPYNEQFF	TGCGCCAGCAGCCACGAAGACAGCCCACCATACAATGAGCAGTTCTTC	NA	TRBV4-1	NA	TRBJ2-1
CASSPSSGRITDTQYF	TGTGCCAGCAGCCCTTCTAGCGGGAGGATTACAGATACGCAGTATTTT	TRBD2	TRBV5-4	NA	TRBJ2-3
CASSLAPAGAHLSYNEQFF	TGTGCCAGCAGCTTAGCACCGGCGGGGGCCCACCTCTCCTACAATGAGCAGTTCTTC	NA	TRBV7-9	NA	TRBJ2-1
CASSTGDRGKDTQYF	TGTGCCAGCAGTACAGGGGATCGAGGAAAAGATACGCAGTATTTT	TRBD1	TRBV6-5	NA	TRBJ2-3
CASSLEPSRQGVYEQYF	TGCGCCAGCAGCTTGGAACCCTCAAGGCAGGGGGTTTACGAGCAGTACTTC	TRBD1	TRBV5-1	NA	TRBJ2-7
CASSADNAQYF	TGCGCCAGCAGCGCCGACAATGCCCAGTACTTC	NA	TRBV5-1	NA	TRBJ2-5
CASSLGGDKQPQHF	TGTGCCAGCAGTTTAGGGGGGGACAAGCAGCCCCAGCATTTT	NA	TRBV12-3/TRBV12-4	NA	TRBJ1-5
CASSTRQGRYEQYF	TGCGCCAGCAGCACCCGACAGGGGAGGTACGAGCAGTACTTC	TRBD1	TRBV5-1	NA	TRBJ2-7
CASSFRTGDRGYTF	TGTGCCAGCAGTTTCCGGACAGGGGATCGGGGCTACACCTTC	TRBD1	TRBV12-3/TRBV12-4	NA	TRBJ1-2
CSVEDLSNQPQHF	TGCAGCGTTGAGGACCTTAGCAATCAGCCCCAGCATTTT	NA	TRBV29-1	few	TRBJ1-5
CASSPQHEQFF	TGTGCCAGCAGCCCCCAGCATGAGCAGTTCTTC	NA	TRBV7-2	few	TRBJ2-1
CASSVSRVAPQHF	TGTGCCAGCAGCGTCTCCAGGGTCGCGCCCCAGCATTTT	NA	TRBV13	NA	TRBJ1-5
CASSLSMKDTQYF	TGTGCCAGCAGCTTATCGATGAAAGATACGCAGTATTTT	NA	TRBV7-9	few	TRBJ2-3
CSARAQNRFHGEQYF	TGCAGTGCTAGAGCCCAAAACAGGTTTCATGGCGAGCAGTACTTC	NA	TRBV20-1	NA	TRBJ2-7
CASSYQISAYEQYF	TGTGCCAGCAGCTACCAAATTAGTGCCTACGAGCAGTACTTC	NA	TRBV7-2	NA	TRBJ2-7
CASSWGAGGPYEQYF	TGCGCCAGCAGCTGGGGAGCGGGGGGCCCCTACGAGCAGTACTTC	TRBD2	TRBV5-1	once	TRBJ2-7
CASSLAEDREDSNQPQHF	TGCGCCAGCAGCTTGGCCGAGGACAGGGAGGATAGCAATCAGCCCCAGCATTTT	TRBD1	TRBV5-1	NA	TRBJ1-5
CASSLSSGGETQYF	TGTGCCAGCAGTCTTAGTTCCGGGGGAGAGACCCAGTACTTC	NA	TRBV7-9	few	TRBJ2-5
CSVVGRRGAGANVLTF	TGCAGCGTTGTAGGCCGGAGGGGGGCCGGGGCCAACGTCCTGACTTTC	NA	TRBV29-1	NA	TRBJ2-6
CSATGTSAYEQYF	TGCAGTGCAACCGGGACTAGCGCCTACGAGCAGTACTTC	TRBD2	TRBV20-1	many	TRBJ2-7
CASSPAGQGYYEQYF	TGTGCCAGCAGCCCGGCTGGGCAGGGGTACTACGAGCAGTACTTC	NA	TRBV7-2	few	TRBJ2-7
CASSTGLAGAGDTQYF	TGCGCCAGCAGCACGGGACTAGCGGGGGCGGGAGATACGCAGTATTTT	TRBD2	TRBV5-1	few	TRBJ2-3